The clone carrying this T cell receptor (beta chain) was picked up a small number of times. Its antigen is unidentified. The data were taken from a study of T cells in Graves' hyperthyroidism and ophthalmopathy. Regions amplified from RNA transcripts were the TCR beta CDR3 regions. The HTBI primer set served for first-round RT-PCR of the TCR CDR3. TCRdb re-called the multiplex PCR reads with MiXCR, one entry per CDR3 protein. The repertoire has about 590,000 distinct CDR3 sequences, about 14% of them found once; the top ten carry over 6%. Ophthalmopathy cases scored 3 or more on the Clinical Activity Score and 4 or more on NOSPECS grade, with duration below 3 months. General observations from the study: The model forecast ophthalmopathy, anticipating it by a median around 6.5 months before onset.

The germline CDR1 and CDR2 sequences are LNHDA and SQIVND (reference sequence). This CDR3 is 13 amino acids long. V was pared by 3 bases and J by 4 bases, with 7 bases between. V and J are TRBV19 and TRBJ2-1; D gene uncertain. The receptor's source is a woman under 30 with Graves' ophthalmopathy. Material for sequencing was blood. CDR3: CASSIWAYNEQFF. As DNA, the CDR3 is TGTGCCAGTAGTATTTGGGCTTACAATGAGCAGTTCTTC.